The entry that follows covers one T cell receptor beta chain sequence. Antigen specificity is unknown. The study sampled nominally healthy donors, though unrecorded immune exposures were likely. The sample comes from a study of cytomegalovirus exposure and HLA in healthy donors. Regarding the study as a whole: Among immune exposure information, only CMV serostatus was available. Later on, an analysis tied around 17,000 TCR beta sequences to HLA alleles at 0.05 false discovery rate. Later work found most CMV-associated TCR beta chains apparently HLA-restricted.

This CDR3 has 15 residues. Germline CDR1 and CDR2: SGHKS and YYEKEE (reference sequence). Trimming took 1 base from V and 2 from J, leaving 10 bases between them. Vbeta (60) and Jbeta (13) primers were used in the PCR. The method was immunoSEQ multiplex PCR; TCRdb's version includes in-frame clones alone and lacks a portion of them. This sample has 95,000 to 150,000 clones, with roughly 78% found just once. The sequencing sample was made of PBMCs. The chain employs TRBV5-5 and TRBJ1-3; D unresolved. The clonotype comes from a woman in her twenties or thirties in good health and CMV-seropositive. In DNA, the CDR3 is TGTGCCAGCAGCTTGCCCCCGGGGACTGGAAACACCATATATTTT. Translation gives CASSLPPGTGNTIYF.